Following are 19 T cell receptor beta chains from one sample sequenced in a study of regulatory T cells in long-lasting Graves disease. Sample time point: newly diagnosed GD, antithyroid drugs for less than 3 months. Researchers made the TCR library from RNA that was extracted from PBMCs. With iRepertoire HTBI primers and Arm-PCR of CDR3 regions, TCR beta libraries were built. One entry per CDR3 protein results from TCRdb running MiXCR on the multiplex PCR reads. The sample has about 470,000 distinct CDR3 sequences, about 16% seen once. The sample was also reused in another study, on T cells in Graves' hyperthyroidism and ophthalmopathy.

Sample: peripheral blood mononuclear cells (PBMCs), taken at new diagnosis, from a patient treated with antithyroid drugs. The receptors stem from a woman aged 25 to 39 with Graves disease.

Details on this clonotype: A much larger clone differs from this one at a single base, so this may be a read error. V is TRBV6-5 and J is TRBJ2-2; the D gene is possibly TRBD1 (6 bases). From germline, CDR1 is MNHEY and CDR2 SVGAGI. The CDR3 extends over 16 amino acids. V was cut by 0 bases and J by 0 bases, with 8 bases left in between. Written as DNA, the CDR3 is TGTGCCAGCAGTTACTCGGGGGCTCCGAACACCGGGGAGCTGTTTTTT. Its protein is CASSYSGAPNTGELFF.

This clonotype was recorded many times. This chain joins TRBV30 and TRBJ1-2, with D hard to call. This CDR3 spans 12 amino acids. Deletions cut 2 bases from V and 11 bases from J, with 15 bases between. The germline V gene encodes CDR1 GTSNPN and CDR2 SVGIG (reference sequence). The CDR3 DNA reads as TGTGCCTGGAGTCCGTCGACAAACGCTTACACCTTC. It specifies CAWSPSTNAYTF.

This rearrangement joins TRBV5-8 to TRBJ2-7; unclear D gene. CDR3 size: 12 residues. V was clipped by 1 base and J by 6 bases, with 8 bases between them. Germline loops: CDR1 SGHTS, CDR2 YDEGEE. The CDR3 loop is CASSLPPIEQYF. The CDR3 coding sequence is TGTGCCAGCAGCTTGCCCCCGATCGAGCAGTACTTC.

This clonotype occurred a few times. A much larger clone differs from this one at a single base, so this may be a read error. Here the CDR3 reads CASSFGASDTDTQYF. The CDR3 coding sequence is TGTGCCAGCAGTTTCGGTGCTAGCGACACAGATACGCAGTATTTT. The chain combines TRBV28 with TRBJ2-3, with D possibly matching TRBD2 (6 bases). Germline CDR1 and CDR2: MDHEN and SYDVKM. CDR3 length: 15 residues. Deletions cut 3 bases from V and 2 bases from J, with 12 bases between. Combining the CDR3 with reference TRBV28 and TRBJ2-3 gives the whole variable domain DVKVTQSSRYLVKRTGEKVFLECVQDMDHENMFWYRQDPGLGLRLIYFSYDVKMKEKGDIPEGYSVSREKKERFSLILESASTNQTSMYLCASSFGASDTDTQYFGPGTRLTVL.

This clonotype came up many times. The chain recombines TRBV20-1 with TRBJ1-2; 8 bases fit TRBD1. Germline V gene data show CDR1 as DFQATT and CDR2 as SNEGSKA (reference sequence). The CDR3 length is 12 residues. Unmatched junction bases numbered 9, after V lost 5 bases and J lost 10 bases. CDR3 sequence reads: CSAPRQGSDYTF. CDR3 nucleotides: TGCAGTGCTCCCCGACAGGGGAGTGACTACACCTTC.

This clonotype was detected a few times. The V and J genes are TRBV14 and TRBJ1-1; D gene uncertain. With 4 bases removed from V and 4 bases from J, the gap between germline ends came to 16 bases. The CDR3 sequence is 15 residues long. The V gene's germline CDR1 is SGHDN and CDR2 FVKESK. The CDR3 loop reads CASSLRSGWSTEAFF. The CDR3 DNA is TGTGCCAGCAGCCTACGCAGCGGGTGGAGCACTGAAGCTTTCTTT.

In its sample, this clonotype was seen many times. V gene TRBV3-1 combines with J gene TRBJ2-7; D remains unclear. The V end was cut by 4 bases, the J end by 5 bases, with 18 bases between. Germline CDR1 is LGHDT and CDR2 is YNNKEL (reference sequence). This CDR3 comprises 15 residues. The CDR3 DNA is TGTGCCAGCAGCCTGGGGTGGGGAAGAGGCGACGAGCAGTACTTC. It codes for CASSLGWGRGDEQYF.

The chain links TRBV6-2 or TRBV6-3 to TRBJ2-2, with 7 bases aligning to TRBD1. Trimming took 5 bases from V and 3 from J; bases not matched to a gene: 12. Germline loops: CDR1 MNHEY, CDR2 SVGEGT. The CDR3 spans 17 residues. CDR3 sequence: CASSQGVSLMDTGELFF. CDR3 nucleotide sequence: TGTGCCAGCAGTCAGGGGGTCTCGTTGATGGACACCGGGGAGCTGTTTTTT.

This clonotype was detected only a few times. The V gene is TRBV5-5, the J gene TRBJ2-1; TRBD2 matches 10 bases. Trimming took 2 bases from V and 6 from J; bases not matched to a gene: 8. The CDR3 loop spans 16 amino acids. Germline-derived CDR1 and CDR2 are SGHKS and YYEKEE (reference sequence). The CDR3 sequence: CASSFIPSGSFNEQFF. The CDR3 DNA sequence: TGTGCCAGCAGCTTTATACCTAGCGGGAGCTTCAATGAGCAGTTCTTC.

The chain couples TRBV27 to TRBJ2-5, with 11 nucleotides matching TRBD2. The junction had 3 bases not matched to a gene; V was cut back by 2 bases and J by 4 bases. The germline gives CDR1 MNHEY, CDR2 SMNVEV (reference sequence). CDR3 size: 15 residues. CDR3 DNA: TGTGCCAGCAGTTTAGCTAGCGGGAGGCCAGAGACCCAGTACTTC. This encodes CASSLASGRPETQYF.

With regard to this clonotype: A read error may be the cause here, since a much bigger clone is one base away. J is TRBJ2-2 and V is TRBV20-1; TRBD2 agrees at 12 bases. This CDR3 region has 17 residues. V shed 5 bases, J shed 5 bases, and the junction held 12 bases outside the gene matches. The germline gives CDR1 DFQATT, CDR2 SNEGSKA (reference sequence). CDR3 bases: TGCAGTGCTCCTAGGGTACTAGCGGGAGGAGGGACCGGGGAGCTGTTTTTT. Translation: CSAPRVLAGGGTGELFF.

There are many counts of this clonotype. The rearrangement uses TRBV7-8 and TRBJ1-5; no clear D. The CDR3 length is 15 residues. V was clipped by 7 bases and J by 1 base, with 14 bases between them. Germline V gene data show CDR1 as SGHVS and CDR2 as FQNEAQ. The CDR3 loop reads CASTGPDLSNQPQHF. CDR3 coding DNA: TGTGCCAGCACTGGCCCCGATCTCAGCAATCAGCCCCAGCATTTT. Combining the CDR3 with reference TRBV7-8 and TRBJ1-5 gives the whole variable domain GAGVSQSPRYKVAKRGQDVALRCDPISGHVSLFWYQQALGQGPEFLTYFQNEAQLDKSGLPSDRFFAERPEGSVSTLKIQRTQQEDSAVYLCASTGPDLSNQPQHFGDGTRLSIL.

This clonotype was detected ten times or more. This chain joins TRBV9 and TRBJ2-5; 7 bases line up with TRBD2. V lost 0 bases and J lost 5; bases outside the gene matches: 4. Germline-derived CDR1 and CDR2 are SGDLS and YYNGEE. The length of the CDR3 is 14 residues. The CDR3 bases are TGTGCCAGCAGCGTAGCGGGAGGATATGAGACCCAGTACTTC. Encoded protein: CASSVAGGYETQYF. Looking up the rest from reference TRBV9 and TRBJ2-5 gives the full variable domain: DSGVTQTPKHLITATGQRVTLRCSPRSGDLSVYWYQQSLDQGLQFLIQYYNGEERAKGNILERFSAQQFPDLHSELNLSSLELGDSALYFCASSVAGGYETQYFGPGTRLLVL.

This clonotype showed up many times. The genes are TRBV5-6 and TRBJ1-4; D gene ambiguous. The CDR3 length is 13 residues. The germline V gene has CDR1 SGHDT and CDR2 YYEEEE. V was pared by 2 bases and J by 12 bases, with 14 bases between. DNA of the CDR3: TGTGCCAGCAGCTTAGGACGCCCAAGGGAACTGTTTTTT. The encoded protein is CASSLGRPRELFF.

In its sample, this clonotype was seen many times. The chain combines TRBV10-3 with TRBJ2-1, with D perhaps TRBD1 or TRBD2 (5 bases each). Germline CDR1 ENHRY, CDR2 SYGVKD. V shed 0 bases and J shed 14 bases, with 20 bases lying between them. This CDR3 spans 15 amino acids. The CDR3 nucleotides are TGTGCCATCAGTGAGTCCAGAGAGGGGAAGGATAGAGAGTTCTTC. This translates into CAISESREGKDREFF.

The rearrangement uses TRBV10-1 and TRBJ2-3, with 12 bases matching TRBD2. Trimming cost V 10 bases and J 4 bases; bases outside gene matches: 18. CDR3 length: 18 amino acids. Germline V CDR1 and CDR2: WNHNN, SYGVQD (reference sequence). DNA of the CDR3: TGCGCCACCACCTATCGGACTAGCGGGGCCCCTGCCCCAGATACGCAGTATTTT. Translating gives CATTYRTSGAPAPDTQYF.

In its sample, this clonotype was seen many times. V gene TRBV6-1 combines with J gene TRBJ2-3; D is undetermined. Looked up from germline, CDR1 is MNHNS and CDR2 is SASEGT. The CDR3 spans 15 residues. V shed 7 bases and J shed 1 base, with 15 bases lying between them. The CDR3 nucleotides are TGTGCCAGCACTAAGCGCGCCACCGGCACAGATACGCAGTATTTT. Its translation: CASTKRATGTDTQYF.

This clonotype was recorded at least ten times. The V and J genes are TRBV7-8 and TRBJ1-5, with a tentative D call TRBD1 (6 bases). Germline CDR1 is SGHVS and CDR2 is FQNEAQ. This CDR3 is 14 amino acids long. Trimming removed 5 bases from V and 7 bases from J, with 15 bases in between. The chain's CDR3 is CASSDRLGSQPQHF. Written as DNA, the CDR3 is TGTGCCAGCAGCGACAGGCTGGGATCCCAGCCCCAGCATTTT.

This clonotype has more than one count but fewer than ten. The CDR3 loop reads CASSLYNSPLHF. CDR3 coding DNA: TGTGCCAGCAGCTTATACAATTCACCCCTCCACTTT. The genes are TRBV7-6 and TRBJ1-6; D ambiguous. Germline V lookup: CDR1 SGHVS, CDR2 FNYEAQ. The CDR3 runs 12 residues. Trimming stripped 2 bases from V and 7 bases from J, with 3 bases between.